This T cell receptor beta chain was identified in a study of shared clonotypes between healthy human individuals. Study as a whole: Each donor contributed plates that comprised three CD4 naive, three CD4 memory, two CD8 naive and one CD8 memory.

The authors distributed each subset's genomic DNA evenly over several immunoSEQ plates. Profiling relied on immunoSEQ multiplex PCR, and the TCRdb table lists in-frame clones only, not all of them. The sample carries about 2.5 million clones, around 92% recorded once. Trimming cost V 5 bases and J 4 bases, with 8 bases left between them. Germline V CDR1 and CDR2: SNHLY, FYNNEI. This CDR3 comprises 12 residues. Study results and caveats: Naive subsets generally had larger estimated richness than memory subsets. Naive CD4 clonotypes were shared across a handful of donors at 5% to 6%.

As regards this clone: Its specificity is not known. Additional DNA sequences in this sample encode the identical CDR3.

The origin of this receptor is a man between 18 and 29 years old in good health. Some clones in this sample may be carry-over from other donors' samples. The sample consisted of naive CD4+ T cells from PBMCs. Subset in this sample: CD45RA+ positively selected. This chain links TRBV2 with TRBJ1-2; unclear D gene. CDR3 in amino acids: CASSISPYGYTF. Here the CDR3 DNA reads TGTGCCAGCAGTATCTCTCCCTATGGCTACACCTTC. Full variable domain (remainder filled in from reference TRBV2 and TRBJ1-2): EPEVTQTPSHQVTQMGQEVILRCVPISNHLYFYWYRQILGQKVEFLVSFYNNEISEKSEIFDDQFSVERPDGSNFTLKIRSTKLEDSAMYFCASSISPYGYTFGSGTRLTVV.